This TCR beta chain was documented in a study of T-cell memory formation after mild COVID-19. Study as a whole: TCR clustering was largely donor specific.

Whole-study findings and limits: The main location of contracting CD4+ clones was CM and EM, and that of contracting CD8+ clones was EMRA. Later expanders leaned toward CD4+, whereas clones contracting from day 15 to 85 were balanced CD4/CD8.

This clonotype has a count of ten or more. No antigen is known for it. Germline-derived CDR1 and CDR2 are SGHRS and YFSETQ. This CDR3 is 14 amino acids long. V lost 4 bases, J lost 9 bases, and 9 bases stayed unmatched. 5'RACE with constant-segment primers built TCRalpha and TCRbeta cDNA libraries with UMIs. TCRdb re-called the 5' RACE reads through MiXCR, storing one row per CDR3 protein. There are about 250,000 distinct CDR3 sequences in the sample; 15% occur only once, and 2% to 2.5% lies in the top ten. The sequenced sample was PBMCs or a T cell subset sorted from them (not recorded which). V usage is TRBV5-1 and J usage is TRBJ2-1; 8 bases line up with TRBD2. This sequence originates from an adult woman who had mild COVID-19 (a few samples of this study predate the infection). Cell type and time point are not known. CDR3 amino acids: CASSNGGAWPEQFF. As DNA, the CDR3 is TGCGCCAGCAGCAACGGGGGGGCTTGGCCTGAGCAGTTCTTC.